Given below is one T cell receptor (beta chain) in context. Antigen unknown. The record originates from a study of cytomegalovirus exposure and HLA in healthy donors. Study-wide points: The study recorded about 160 TCR beta chains that were cytomegalovirus-associated. Reportedly, a later analysis found an Asian-associated ancestry cluster had fewer N-insertions than the roughly 670-donor mean. TCR beta V- and J-gene trimming, according to a later analysis, was linked to a missense DCLRE1C variant.

As for the donors, each was a healthy bone marrow donor. PCR was performed using 60 Vbeta and 13 Jbeta primers. Method: immunoSEQ multiplex PCR; TCRdb's copy keeps in-frame clones and lacks some. The table lists about 160,000 clones, approximately 85% of them singletons. The clonotype originates from a man aged 45 to 65 in good health and CMV-seropositive. The sequencing input was PBMCs.

This chain's CDR3 is CASSLQGGYGYTF. CDR3 in DNA: TGTGCCAGCAGCTTACAGGGAGGCTATGGCTACACCTTC. The J gene is TRBJ1-2, the V gene TRBV7-3; weak D call: TRBD1 (5 bases). The germline V gene encodes CDR1 SGHTA and CDR2 FQGTGA. Deletions cut 2 bases from V and 4 bases from J, with 8 bases between. CDR3 size: 13 residues.